The source of this T cell receptor beta chain is a study of T cells expressing NK-cell markers. TCRdb re-analyzed the 5' RACE reads; it lists each CDR3 protein once, without DNA. Its table lists over 150,000 distinct CDR3 sequences. Germline V lookup: CDR1 SQVTM, CDR2 ANQGSEA. The CDR3 runs to 12 residues. The sequenced sample was blood T cells: a sorted CD56 or NKG2C T cell subset, CD4+ or CD8+ T cells, or bulk PBMC T cells (not recorded which). This chain links TRBV29-1 with TRBJ1-2; TCRdb picks TRBD1, but there is no DNA to check that call. The origin of this receptor is a man aged 18-70 years in good health. The CDR3 is CSVEGPGEGYTF.